Below, 15 T cell receptor beta chains from the same sample are listed, as sequenced in a study of T-cell memory formation after mild COVID-19. MiXCR, run by TCRdb on the 5' RACE reads, gives a single entry per CDR3 protein. The sample contains 350,000 to 500,000 distinct CDR3 sequences, roughly 18% of which appear only once. The sequenced material came from PBMCs or a T cell subset sorted from them (not recorded which). The origin of the receptors is a man aged 18-30 years who had mild COVID-19 (a few samples of this study predate the infection). Cell type and time point are not known.

This clonotype occurred many times. The V gene is TRBV7-2, the J gene TRBJ1-4, with a tentative D call TRBD1 (5 bases). This CDR3 is built from 15 residues. The germline gives CDR1 SGHTA, CDR2 FQGNSA. The germline V and J ends were trimmed by 1 base and 11 bases, with 17 bases remaining between them. The chain's CDR3 is CASSLGQGSGRKLFF. In DNA form, the CDR3 reads TGTGCCAGCAGCTTAGGGCAGGGCTCGGGACGGAAACTGTTTTTT.

This CDR3 reads CASSNPGQGATEQFF. The CDR3 nucleotides are TGCGCCAGCAGCAATCCGGGACAGGGGGCCACTGAGCAGTTCTTC. This chain links TRBV4-3 with TRBJ2-1, with 12 bases that match TRBD1. V was pared by 5 bases and J by 9 bases, with 8 bases of the junction left unmatched. CDR3 size: 15 residues. Germline-derived CDR1 and CDR2 are LGHNA and YSLEER.

The J gene is TRBJ2-5, the V gene TRBV7-8, with a tentative D call TRBD2 (6 bases). The V end lost 5 bases, the J end lost 0 bases, and 16 bases lay between the germline ends. Per germline, CDR1 SGHVS and CDR2 FQNEAQ. The CDR3 covers 16 residues. Here the CDR3 DNA reads TGTGCCAGCAGCCGCTCGGGTCTAGCGTACCAAGAGACCCAGTACTTC. It yields the protein CASSRSGLAYQETQYF. Full variable domain (missing parts from reference TRBV7-8 and TRBJ2-5): GAGVSQSPRYKVAKRGQDVALRCDPISGHVSLFWYQQALGQGPEFLTYFQNEAQLDKSGLPSDRFFAERPEGSVSTLKIQRTQQEDSAVYLCASSRSGLAYQETQYFGPGTRLLVL.

This clonotype was detected only a few times. The chain carries TRBV7-2 and TRBJ1-1, with D perhaps TRBD1 (5 bases). Germline V gives CDR1 SGHTA, CDR2 FQGNSA. There are 15 residues in the CDR3. V lost 1 base and J lost 0, with 9 bases in between. CDR3 nucleotide sequence: TGTGCCAGCAGCTTAGATCCAGGGTTGAACACTGAAGCTTTCTTT. Residues: CASSLDPGLNTEAFF.

A note on this clonotype: The junction differs from germline at one of its ends, possibly a read error. The chain recombines TRBV24-1 with TRBJ2-1, with 8 positions matching TRBD2. This CDR3 region has 13 residues. Germline V CDR1 and CDR2: KGHDR, SFDVKD. Here the CDR3 reads CATSGGAGDEQLF. The CDR3 bases are TGTGCCACCAGCGGGGGGGCAGGCGATGAGCAGTTATTC.

This chain uses TRBV6-2 or TRBV6-3 with TRBJ2-7, with D uncertain. Trimming took off 5 bases at V and 3 bases at J, with 8 bases between the two ends. Germline CDR1 and CDR2: MNHEY and SVGEGT. The length of the CDR3 is 12 residues. The CDR3 nucleotides are TGTGCCAGCAGTGCGGATCTCTACGAGCAGTACGTC. Residues: CASSADLYEQYV.

This clonotype was observed at least ten times. V usage is TRBV7-9 and J usage is TRBJ1-1; unclear D gene. Germline V gives CDR1 SEHNR, CDR2 FQNEAQ (reference sequence). V lost 0 bases and J lost 10, with 18 bases in between. CDR3 length: 15 amino acids. The CDR3 is CASSLAGPAGSVAFF. CDR3 nucleotide sequence: TGTGCCAGCAGCTTAGCGGGCCCGGCAGGAAGTGTAGCTTTCTTT.

The chain carries TRBV7-9 and TRBJ2-1; D possibly corresponds to TRBD2 (6 bases). V was trimmed by 8 bases and J by 4 bases, leaving 18 bases between them. The V gene's germline CDR1 is SEHNR and CDR2 FQNEAQ (reference sequence). There are 15 residues in the CDR3. The chain's CDR3 is CASSLWVAAYNEQFF. The CDR3 bases are TGTGCCAGCTCTCTGTGGGTAGCGGCTTACAATGAGCAGTTCTTC.

V gene TRBV28 combines with J gene TRBJ1-1, with 7 bases that match TRBD1. Trimming removed 8 bases from V and 0 bases from J; junction bases left unmatched: 15. Germline V gene sequence: CDR1 MDHEN, CDR2 SYDVKM. This CDR3 is 17 amino acids long. The DNA of the CDR3 is TGTGCCAGCCGATGGACCGGGACAGTATATATGAACACTGAAGCTTTCTTT. Its translation: CASRWTGTVYMNTEAFF. Variable domain in full (rest from reference TRBV28 and TRBJ1-1): DVKVTQSSRYLVKRTGEKVFLECVQDMDHENMFWYRQDPGLGLRLIYFSYDVKMKEKGDIPEGYSVSREKKERFSLILESASTNQTSMYLCASRWTGTVYMNTEAFFGQGTRLTVV.

The chain joins TRBV3-1 to TRBJ1-2; 7 bases agree with TRBD1. Trimming took 3 bases from V and 4 from J; bases not matched to a gene: 8. CDR3 length: 15 residues. Germline V gene data show CDR1 as LGHDT and CDR2 as YNNKEL (reference sequence). DNA for the CDR3: TGTGCCAGCAGCCAGAAGGGGGCGCAATCCTATGGCTACACCTTC. It translates to CASSQKGAQSYGYTF.

This clonotype was counted a few times. V gene TRBV4-1 combines with J gene TRBJ2-1; D might be TRBD2 (6 bases). CDR3 size: 17 residues. Germline loops: CDR1 MGHRA, CDR2 YSYEKL. Trimming shortened V by 4 bases and J by 2 bases, and 18 bases separated the two germline ends. The DNA of the CDR3 is TGCGCCAGCAGCCGAAAACCAAGCGGGTCGACCTACAATGAGCAGTTCTTC. Translating it yields CASSRKPSGSTYNEQFF.

This chain joins TRBV5-1 and TRBJ1-6; no reliable D call. The CDR3 covers 15 residues. CDR1 and CDR2 (germline): SGHRS, YFSETQ. The germline V and J ends were trimmed by 3 bases and 6 bases, with 13 bases remaining between them. This CDR3 is CASSYLGGRNSPLHF. The DNA of the CDR3 is TGCGCCAGCAGCTACCTGGGCGGGCGTAATTCACCCCTCCACTTT. Full variable domain (remainder filled in from reference TRBV5-1 and TRBJ1-6): KAGVTQTPRYLIKTRGQQVTLSCSPISGHRSVSWYQQTPGQGLQFLFEYFSETQRNKGNFPGRFSGRQFSNSRSEMNVSTLELGDSALYLCASSYLGGRNSPLHFGNGTRLTVT.

The CDR3 region has the DNA TGTGCCAGCAGTGAACCAGGAGGGGGTTTGGTCCGGAATGGTAATCAGCCCCAGCATTTT. It encodes CASSEPGGGLVRNGNQPQHF. The chain recombines TRBV2 with TRBJ1-5; D is perhaps TRBD1 (6 bases). The CDR3 is made up of 20 amino acids. CDR1 and CDR2 from the germline V gene are SNHLY and FYNNEI. The germline V and J ends were trimmed by 2 bases and 4 bases, with 27 bases remaining between them.

In this sample, this clonotype turned up a few times. The chain links TRBV9 to TRBJ1-1; TRBD1 matches 7 bases. Germline assignment: CDR1 SGDLS and CDR2 YYNGEE. J lost 4 bases, V lost 4 bases, and 10 bases had no gene match. This CDR3 has 15 amino acids. The CDR3 reads CASSPGGHRPTEAFF. The DNA for the CDR3 is TGTGCCAGCAGCCCAGGGGGGCACCGACCCACTGAAGCTTTCTTT. The full variable domain, completed using reference TRBV9 and TRBJ1-1, is DSGVTQTPKHLITATGQRVTLRCSPRSGDLSVYWYQQSLDQGLQFLIQYYNGEERAKGNILERFSAQQFPDLHSELNLSSLELGDSALYFCASSPGGHRPTEAFFGQGTRLTVV.

The chain employs TRBV25-1 and TRBJ1-2; D not certain. The CDR3 length is 13 residues. V was cut by 8 bases and J by 7 bases, with 17 bases left in between. CDR1 and CDR2 from the germline V gene are MGHDK and SYGVNS. For the CDR3, the DNA is TGTGCCAGCGGTCACGGACCTTCAGGTGGCTACACCTTC. It yields the protein CASGHGPSGGYTF.